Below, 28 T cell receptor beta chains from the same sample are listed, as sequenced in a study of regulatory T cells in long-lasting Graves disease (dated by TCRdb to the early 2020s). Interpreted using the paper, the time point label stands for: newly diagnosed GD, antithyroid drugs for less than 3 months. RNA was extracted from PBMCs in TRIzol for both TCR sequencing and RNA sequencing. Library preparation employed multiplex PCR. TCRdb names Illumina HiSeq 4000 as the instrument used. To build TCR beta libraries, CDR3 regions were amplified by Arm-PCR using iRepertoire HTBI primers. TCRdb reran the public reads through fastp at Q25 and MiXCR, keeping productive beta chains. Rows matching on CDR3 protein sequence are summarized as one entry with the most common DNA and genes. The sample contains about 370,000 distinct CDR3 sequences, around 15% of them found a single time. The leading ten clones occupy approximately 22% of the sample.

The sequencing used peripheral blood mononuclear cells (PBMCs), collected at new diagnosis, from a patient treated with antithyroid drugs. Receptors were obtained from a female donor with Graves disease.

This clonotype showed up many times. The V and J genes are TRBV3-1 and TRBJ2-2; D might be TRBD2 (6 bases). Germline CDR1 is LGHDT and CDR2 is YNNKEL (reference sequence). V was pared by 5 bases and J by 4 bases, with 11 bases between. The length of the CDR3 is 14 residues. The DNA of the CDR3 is TGTGCCAGCAGCTTCCTGACTAGCACCGGGGAGCTGTTTTTT. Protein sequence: CASSFLTSTGELFF.

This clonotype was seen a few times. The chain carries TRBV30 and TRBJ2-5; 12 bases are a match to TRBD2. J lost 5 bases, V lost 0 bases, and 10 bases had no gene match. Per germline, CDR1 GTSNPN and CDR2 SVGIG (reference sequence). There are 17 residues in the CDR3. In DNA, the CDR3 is TGTGCCTGGAGTGTAGATCTAGCGGGAGGGCTATTGGAGACCCAGTACTTC. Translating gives CAWSVDLAGGLLETQYF.

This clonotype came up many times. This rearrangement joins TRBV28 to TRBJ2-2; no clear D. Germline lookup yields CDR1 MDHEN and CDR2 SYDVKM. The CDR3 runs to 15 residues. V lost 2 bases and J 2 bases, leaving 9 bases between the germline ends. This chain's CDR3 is CASSLIVSNTGELFF. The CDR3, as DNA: TGTGCCAGCAGTTTAATCGTATCCAACACCGGGGAGCTGTTTTTT.

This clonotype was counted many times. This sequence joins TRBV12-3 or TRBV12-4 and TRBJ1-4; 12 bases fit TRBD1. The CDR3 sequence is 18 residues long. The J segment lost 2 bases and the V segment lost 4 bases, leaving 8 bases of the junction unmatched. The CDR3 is CASSSGTGGFGTNEKLFF. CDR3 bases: TGTGCCAGCAGTTCCGGGACAGGGGGCTTCGGGACTAATGAAAAACTGTTTTTT.

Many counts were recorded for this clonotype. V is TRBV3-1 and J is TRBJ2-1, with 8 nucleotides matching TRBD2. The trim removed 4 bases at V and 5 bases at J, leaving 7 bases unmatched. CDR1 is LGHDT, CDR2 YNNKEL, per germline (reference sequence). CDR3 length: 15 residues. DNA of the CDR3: TGTGCCAGCAGCCGTCGGGGGGGAAGCAACAATGAGCAGTTCTTC. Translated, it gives CASSRRGGSNNEQFF.

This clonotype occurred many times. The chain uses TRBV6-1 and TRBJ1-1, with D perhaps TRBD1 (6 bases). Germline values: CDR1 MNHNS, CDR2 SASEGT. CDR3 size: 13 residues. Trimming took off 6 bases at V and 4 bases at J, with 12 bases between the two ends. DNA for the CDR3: TGTGCCAGCAGCGCACAGGGCTCCACTGAAGCTTTCTTT. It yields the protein CASSAQGSTEAFF.

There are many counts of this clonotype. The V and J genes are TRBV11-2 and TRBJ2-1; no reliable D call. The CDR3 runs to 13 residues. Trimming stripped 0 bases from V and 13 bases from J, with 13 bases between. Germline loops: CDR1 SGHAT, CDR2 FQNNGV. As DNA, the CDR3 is TGTGCCAGCAGCTTAGATGCCGCGTCCCTACAGTTCTTC. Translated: CASSLDAASLQFF.

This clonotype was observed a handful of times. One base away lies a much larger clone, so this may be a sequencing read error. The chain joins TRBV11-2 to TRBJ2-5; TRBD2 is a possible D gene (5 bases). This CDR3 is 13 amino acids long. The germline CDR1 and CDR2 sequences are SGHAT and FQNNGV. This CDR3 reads CASSLGLLNERFF. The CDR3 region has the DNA TGTGCCAGCAGCTTAGGGCTGCTCAATGAGCGGTTCTTC. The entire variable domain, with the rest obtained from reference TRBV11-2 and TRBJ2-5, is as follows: EAGVAQSPRYKIIEKRQSVAFWCNPISGHATLYWYQQILGQGPKLLIQFQNNGVVDDSQLPKDRFSAERLKGVDSTLKIQPAKLEDSAVYLCASSLGLLNERFFGPGTRLLVL.

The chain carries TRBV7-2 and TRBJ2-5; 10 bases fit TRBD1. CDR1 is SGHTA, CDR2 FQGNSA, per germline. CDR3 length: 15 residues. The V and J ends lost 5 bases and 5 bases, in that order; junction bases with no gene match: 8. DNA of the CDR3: TGTGCCAGCAGCCCGTCGGGACAGGGGTTGGAGACCCAGTACTTC. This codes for CASSPSGQGLETQYF.

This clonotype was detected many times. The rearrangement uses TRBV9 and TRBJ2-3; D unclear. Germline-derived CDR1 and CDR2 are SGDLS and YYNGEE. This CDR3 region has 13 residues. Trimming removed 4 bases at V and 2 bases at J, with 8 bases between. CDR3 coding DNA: TGTGCCAGCAGCCCCCAGACCACAGATACGCAGTATTTT. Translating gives CASSPQTTDTQYF.

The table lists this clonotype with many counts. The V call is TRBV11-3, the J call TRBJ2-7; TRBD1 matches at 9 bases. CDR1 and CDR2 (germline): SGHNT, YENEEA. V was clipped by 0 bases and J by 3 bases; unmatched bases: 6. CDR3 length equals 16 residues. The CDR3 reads CASSLEAGTGSYEQYF. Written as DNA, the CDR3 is TGTGCCAGCAGCTTAGAGGCCGGGACAGGGAGCTACGAGCAGTACTTC.

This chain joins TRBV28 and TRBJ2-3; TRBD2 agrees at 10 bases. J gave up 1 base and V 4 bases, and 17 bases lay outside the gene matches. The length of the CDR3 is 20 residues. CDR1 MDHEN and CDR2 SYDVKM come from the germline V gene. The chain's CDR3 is CASSSGLANGFFLGTDTQYF. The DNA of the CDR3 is TGTGCCAGCAGTTCGGGACTAGCGAACGGTTTTTTTTTGGGCACAGATACGCAGTATTTT.

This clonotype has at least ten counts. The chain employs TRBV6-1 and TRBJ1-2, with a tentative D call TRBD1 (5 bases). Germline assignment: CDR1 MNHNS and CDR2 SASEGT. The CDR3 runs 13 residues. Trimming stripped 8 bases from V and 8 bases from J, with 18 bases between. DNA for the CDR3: TGTGCCAGCTGGCAGGGAGGATGGAGGGGCTACACCTTC. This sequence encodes CASWQGGWRGYTF.

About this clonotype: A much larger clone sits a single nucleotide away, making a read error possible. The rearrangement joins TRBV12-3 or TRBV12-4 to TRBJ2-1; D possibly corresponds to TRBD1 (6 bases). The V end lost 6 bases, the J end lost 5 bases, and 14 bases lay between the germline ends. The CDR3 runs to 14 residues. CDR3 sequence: CASRRRTDDNEQFF. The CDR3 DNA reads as TGTGCCAGCAGAAGGAGGACAGACGACAATGAGCAGTTCTTC.

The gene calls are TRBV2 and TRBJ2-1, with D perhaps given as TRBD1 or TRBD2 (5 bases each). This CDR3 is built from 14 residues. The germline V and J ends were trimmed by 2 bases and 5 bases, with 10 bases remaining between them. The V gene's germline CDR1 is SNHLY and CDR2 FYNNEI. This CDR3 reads CASSEPGTNNEQFF. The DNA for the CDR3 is TGTGCCAGCAGTGAACCGGGGACCAACAATGAGCAGTTCTTC.

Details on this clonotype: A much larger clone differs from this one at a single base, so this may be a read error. CDR3 in DNA: TGTACCAGCAGGAGGGACAGCGCGAACACCGGGGAGCTGTTTTTT. Its protein is CTSRRDSANTGELFF. The chain combines TRBV2 with TRBJ2-2, with D maybe TRBD1 (7 bases). The germline V gene encodes CDR1 SNHLY and CDR2 FYNNEI. The CDR3 has 15 residues.

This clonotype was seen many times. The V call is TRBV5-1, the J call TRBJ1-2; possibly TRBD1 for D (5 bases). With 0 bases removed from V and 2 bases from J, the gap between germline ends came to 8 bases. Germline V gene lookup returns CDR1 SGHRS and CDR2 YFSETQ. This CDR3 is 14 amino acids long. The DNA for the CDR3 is TGCGCCAGCAGCTTGGCCCCAGGGAACTATGGCTACACCTTC. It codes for CASSLAPGNYGYTF.

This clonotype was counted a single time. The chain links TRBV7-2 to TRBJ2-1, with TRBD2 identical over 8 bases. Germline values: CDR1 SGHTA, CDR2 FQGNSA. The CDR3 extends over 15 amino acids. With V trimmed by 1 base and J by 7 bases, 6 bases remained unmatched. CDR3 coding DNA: TGTGCCAGCAGCTTAGGGACTAGCATGACGAATGAGCAGTTCTTC. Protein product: CASSLGTSMTNEQFF. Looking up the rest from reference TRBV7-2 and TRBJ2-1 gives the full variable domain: GAGVSQSPSNKVTEKGKDVELRCDPISGHTALYWYRQSLGQGLEFLIYFQGNSAPDKSGLPSDRFSAERTGGSVSTLTIQRTQQEDSAVYLCASSLGTSMTNEQFFGPGTRLTVL.

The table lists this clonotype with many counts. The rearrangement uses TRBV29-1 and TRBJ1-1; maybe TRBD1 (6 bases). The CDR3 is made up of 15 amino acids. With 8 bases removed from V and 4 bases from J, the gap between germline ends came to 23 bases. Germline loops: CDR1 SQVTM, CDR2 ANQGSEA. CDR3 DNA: TGCAGCCCCTTGAGACTCCTCAGGGGAGGCACTGAAGCTTTCTTT. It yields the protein CSPLRLLRGGTEAFF.

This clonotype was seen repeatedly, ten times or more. This chain's CDR3 is CATSDRWTDPNQPQHF. The CDR3 bases are TGTGCCACCAGTGATAGGTGGACAGATCCTAATCAGCCCCAGCATTTT. The V call is TRBV24-1, the J call TRBJ1-5, with D perhaps matching TRBD1 (6 bases). In germline, CDR1 is KGHDR, CDR2 SFDVKD. This CDR3 region has 16 residues. Trimming removed 3 bases at V and 4 bases at J, with 15 bases between.

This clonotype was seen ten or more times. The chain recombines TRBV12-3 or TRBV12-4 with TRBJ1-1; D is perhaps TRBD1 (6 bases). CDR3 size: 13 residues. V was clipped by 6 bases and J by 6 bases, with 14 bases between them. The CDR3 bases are TGTGCCAGCAGCCTAGGGGGATCCGCTGAAGCTTTCTTT. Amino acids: CASSLGGSAEAFF.

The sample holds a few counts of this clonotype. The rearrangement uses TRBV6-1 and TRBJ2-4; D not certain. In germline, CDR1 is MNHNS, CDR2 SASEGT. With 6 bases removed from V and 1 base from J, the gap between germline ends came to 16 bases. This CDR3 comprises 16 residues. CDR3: CASSSTTRVAKNIQYF. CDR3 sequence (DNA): TGTGCCAGCAGCTCGACCACACGGGTGGCCAAAAACATTCAGTACTTC.

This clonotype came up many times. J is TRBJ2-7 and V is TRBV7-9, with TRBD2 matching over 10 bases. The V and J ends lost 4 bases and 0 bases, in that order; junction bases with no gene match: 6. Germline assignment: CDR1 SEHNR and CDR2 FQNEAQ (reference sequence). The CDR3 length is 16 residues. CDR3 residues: CASSSASGGPSYEQYF. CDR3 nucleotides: TGTGCCAGCAGCTCGGCTAGCGGGGGACCCTCCTACGAGCAGTACTTC.

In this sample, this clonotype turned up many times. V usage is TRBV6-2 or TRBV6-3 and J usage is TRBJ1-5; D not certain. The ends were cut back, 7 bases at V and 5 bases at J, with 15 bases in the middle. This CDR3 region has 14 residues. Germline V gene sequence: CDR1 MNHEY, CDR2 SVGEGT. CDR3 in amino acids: CASNPNRPDQPQHF. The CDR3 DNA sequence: TGTGCCAGCAACCCAAACCGACCCGATCAGCCCCAGCATTTT.

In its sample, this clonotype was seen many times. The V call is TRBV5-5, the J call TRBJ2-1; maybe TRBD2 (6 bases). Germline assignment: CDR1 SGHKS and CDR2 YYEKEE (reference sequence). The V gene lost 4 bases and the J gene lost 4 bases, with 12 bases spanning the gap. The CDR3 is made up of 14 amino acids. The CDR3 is CASSPWEDYNEQFF. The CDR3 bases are TGTGCCAGCAGCCCGTGGGAGGATTACAATGAGCAGTTCTTC.

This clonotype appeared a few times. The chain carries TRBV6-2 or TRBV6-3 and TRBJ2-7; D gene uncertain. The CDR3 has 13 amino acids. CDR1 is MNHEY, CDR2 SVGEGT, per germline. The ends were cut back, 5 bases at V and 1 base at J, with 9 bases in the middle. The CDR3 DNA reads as TGTGCCAGCAGTAGCGTATTGTCCTACGAGCAGTACTTC. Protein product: CASSSVLSYEQYF.

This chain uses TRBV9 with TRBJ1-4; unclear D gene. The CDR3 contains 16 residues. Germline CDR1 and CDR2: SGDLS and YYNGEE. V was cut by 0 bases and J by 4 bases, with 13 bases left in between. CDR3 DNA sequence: TGTGCCAGCAGCGTAGATGTGGCAGGAGATAATGAAAAACTGTTTTTT. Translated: CASSVDVAGDNEKLFF.

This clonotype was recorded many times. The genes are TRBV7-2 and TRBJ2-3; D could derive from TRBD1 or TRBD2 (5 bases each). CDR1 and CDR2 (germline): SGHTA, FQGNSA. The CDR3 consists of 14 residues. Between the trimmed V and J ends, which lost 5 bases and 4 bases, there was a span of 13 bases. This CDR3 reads CASSPRGGPDTQYF. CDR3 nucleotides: TGTGCCAGCAGCCCTAGGGGCGGGCCAGATACGCAGTATTTT.